This T cell receptor (delta chain) was captured by sequencing in a study of human gamma delta and Vdelta1 T cells. TCRdb redid clone calling on the PCR reads using CATT. The sample shows 6,000 to 6,500 delta-chain clones, just under 9.5% of them seen only once. This clone was observed a few times. A much larger clone differs by one base, so this may be a read error. The CDR3 length is 23 residues. In germline, CDR1 is TSWWSYY, CDR2 QGS. The chain links TRDV1 to TRDJ1; the match to TRDD3 covers 12 bases. The TCR comes from a human donor in good health. Source material: naive CD27+ Vdelta1 gamma-delta T cells from blood. The CDR3 DNA reads as TGTGCTCTTGGGTCCAGAGGGTTCCTCACTGGGGGATACCGCACAGCGTACACCAATAAACTCATCTTT. Protein sequence: CALGSRGFLTGGYRTAYTNKLIF.